The T cell receptor (beta chain) described here comes from a study of cytomegalovirus exposure and HLA in healthy donors. The table lists this clone with a count of one. The study ran its PCR with 60 Vbeta and 13 Jbeta primers. Repertoires were generated with immunoSEQ multiplex PCR, while TCRdb's copy carries only in-frame clones and drops some. There are around 140,000 clones in the sample; around nine tenths occur only once, and roughly 5% lies in the top ten. There are 19 residues in the CDR3. Germline CDR1 and CDR2: MNHEY and SMNVEV (reference sequence). Trimming removed 4 bases from V and 5 bases from J; junction bases left unmatched: 20.

This sequence was found in a woman aged 30 to 39 in good health and CMV-seronegative. The sample comprised PBMCs. The chain recombines TRBV27 with TRBJ2-3, with TRBD2 matching 8 bases. CDR3: CASSSRPTLLAVKRDTQYF. The CDR3 coding sequence is TGTGCCAGCAGTTCGCGTCCAACCCTACTAGCGGTAAAAAGAGATACGCAGTATTTT.